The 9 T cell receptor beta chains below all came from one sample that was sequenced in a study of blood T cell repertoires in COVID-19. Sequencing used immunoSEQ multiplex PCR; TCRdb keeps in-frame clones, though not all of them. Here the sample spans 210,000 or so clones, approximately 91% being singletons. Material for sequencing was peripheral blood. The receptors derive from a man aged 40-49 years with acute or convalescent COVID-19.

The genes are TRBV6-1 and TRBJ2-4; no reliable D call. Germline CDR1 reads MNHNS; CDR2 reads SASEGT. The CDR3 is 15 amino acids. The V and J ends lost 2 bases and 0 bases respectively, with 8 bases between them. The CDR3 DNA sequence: TGTGCCAGCAGTGAACAGTCCCTAGCCAAAAACATTCAGTACTTC. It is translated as CASSEQSLAKNIQYF.

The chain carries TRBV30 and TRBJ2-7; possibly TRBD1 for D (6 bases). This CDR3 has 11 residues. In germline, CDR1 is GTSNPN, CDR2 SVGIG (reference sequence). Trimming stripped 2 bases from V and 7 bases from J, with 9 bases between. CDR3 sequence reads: CAWSPQGEQYF. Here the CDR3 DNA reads TGTGCCTGGAGTCCCCAGGGGGAGCAGTACTTC.

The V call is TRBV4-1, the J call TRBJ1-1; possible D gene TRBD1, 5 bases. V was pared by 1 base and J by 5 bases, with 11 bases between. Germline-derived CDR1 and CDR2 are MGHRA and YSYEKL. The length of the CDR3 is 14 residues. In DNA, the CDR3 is TGCGCCAGCAGCCAAGTCGGAGCAGGGACTGAAGCTTTCTTT. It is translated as CASSQVGAGTEAFF.

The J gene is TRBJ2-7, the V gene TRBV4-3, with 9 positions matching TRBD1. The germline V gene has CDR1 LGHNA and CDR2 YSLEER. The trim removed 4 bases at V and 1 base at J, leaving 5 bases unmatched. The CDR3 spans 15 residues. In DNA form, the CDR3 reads TGCGCCAGCAGCCTGGGGACAGGGAAATCCTACGAGCAGTACTTC. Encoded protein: CASSLGTGKSYEQYF.

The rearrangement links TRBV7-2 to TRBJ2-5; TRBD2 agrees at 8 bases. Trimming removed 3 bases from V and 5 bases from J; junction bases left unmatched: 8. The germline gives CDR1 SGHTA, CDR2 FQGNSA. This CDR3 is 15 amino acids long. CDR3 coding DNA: TGTGCCAGCAGCTTCCAGCGGGGGAAGGGGGAGACCCAGTACTTC. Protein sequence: CASSFQRGKGETQYF.

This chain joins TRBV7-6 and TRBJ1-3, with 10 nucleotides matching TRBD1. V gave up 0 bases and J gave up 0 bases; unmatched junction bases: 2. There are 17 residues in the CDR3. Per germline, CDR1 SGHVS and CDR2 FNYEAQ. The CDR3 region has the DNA TGTGCCAGCAGCTTAGCCAGGACAGGGGGCTCTGGAAACACCATATATTTT. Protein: CASSLARTGGSGNTIYF.

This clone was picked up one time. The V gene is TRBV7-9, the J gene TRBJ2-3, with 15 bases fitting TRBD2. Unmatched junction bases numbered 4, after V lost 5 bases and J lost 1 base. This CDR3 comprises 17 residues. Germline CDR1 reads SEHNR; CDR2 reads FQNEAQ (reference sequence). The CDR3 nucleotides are TGTGCCAGCAGCATCGGGACTAGCGGGGGGCGCACAGATACGCAGTATTTT. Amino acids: CASSIGTSGGRTDTQYF.

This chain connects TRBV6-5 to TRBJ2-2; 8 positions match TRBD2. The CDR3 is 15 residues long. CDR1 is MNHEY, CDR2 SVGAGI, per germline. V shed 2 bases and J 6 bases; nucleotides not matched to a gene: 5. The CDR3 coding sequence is TGTGCCAGCAGTTACACGGGGGGGCCTTCCGGGGAGCTGTTTTTT. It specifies CASSYTGGPSGELFF.

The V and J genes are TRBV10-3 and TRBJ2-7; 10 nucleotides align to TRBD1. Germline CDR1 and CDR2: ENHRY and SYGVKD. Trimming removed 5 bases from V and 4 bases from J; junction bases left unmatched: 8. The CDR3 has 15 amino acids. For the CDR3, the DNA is TGTGCCATCAGTTCCCGGGACAGGGGTTCGTACGAGCAGTACTTC. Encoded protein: CAISSRDRGSYEQYF.